This entry describes one TCR beta chain. Its target antigen remains unknown. Base qualities are not provided; no much larger clone lies one nucleotide away. The record originates from a study of blood T cell repertoires in COVID-19 (TCRdb year 2020). About the full investigation: Samples covering the acute and convalescent phases of COVID-19 were provided by collaborators in the United States, Italy and Spain. Sample metadata almost always included a de-identified subject ID, COVID-19 status, age in years and sex. Samples were obtained from the ongoing ImmuneRACE study (first 160 participants) and from 1,000 to 1,500 subjects provided by 6 global collaborators. A freely available public database, intended as a resource for researchers studying the immune response to SARS-CoV-2, is where the repertoires were released. The prospective study material was composed of cDNA or gDNA derived from T cells, B-cell-depleted T cells, or PBMCs. Where available, HLA class I and class II types were obtained from metadata supplied by the sample provider rather than from assay-based typing. The dataset comprised deeply sampled blood TCRbeta repertoires from subjects exposed to, actively infected with, or recovered from COVID-19. On the study overall, not on this receptor specifically: How much clinical and demographic metadata was included differed by source and by participant, and the metadata was provided uncurated.

Participants in the prospective study were enrolled through a virtual design, were aged roughly 18 to 100 years, and lived in roughly 26 United States geographic areas. In the prospective study, cohorts were assigned on the basis of participant-reported clinical history obtained from a screening survey and a study questionnaire. Exposed participants had been in contact with someone with a PCR-confirmed or clinician-diagnosed COVID-19 case within 2 weeks of study entry. In the prospective study, whole blood, serum and a nasopharyngeal or oropharyngeal swab were collected from each participant by mobile phlebotomists. Additional blood draws and questionnaires over a roughly two-month period could optionally be provided by prospective study participants. Before DNA extraction, prospective study blood samples were shipped either frozen or at room temperature. TCRbeta CDR3 regions were amplified from genomic DNA by means of the immunoSEQ Assay, a bias-controlled multiplex PCR. Under the source paper's analysis protocol: The number of nucleated cells in each sample was estimated by amplification of reference gene primers within the assay. Sequence reads were collapsed and filtered to measure the absolute abundance of every unique TCRbeta CDR3 rearrangement. For each sample, productive Simpson clonality was calculated by taking the square root of Simpson's diversity index across productive rearrangements. Entries here come from immuneACCESS through TCRdb and include only in-frame sequences with V and J called. Some clones fail to appear in such tables; in the studies checked, an unresolved V gene covers under half of the shortfall, and the cause of the remainder is unknown. The DNA was the basis for D and trimming; V, J and clone size are from that table. The sample table contains 200,000 to 250,000 clones; only one count was recorded for 86% of them. Together, the top ten hold about 4% of the sample.

CDR1 is given as GTSNPN and CDR2 as SVGIG, both from the germline V gene (reference sequence). The CDR3, from cysteine to phenylalanine, totals 15 residues. Just CDR3 DNA is preserved here, 45 bases in frame from base 1. Trimming removed 0 bases from V and 2 bases from J, leaving 14 bases between the germline ends. Specimen: PBMCs or T cells enriched from blood (not recorded which). Recombination joined TRBV30 with TRBJ2-7; no confident D gene assignment can be made. The sequence was collected from a woman aged 25 to 39 who had been exposed to COVID-19. The CDR3 region reads CAWSVGRTETYEQYF. The DNA is TGTGCCTGGAGTGTAGGTAGAACGGAGACCTACGAGCAGTACTTC.